This passage covers 7 T cell receptor beta chains from one sample sequenced in a study of T cell responses to AZD1222 COVID-19 vaccine. TCRdb's table, derived via immunoSEQ multiplex PCR, lists solely in-frame clones and lacks some. The table shows 90,000 to 150,000 clones, with 88% occurring only once. This material consisted of peripheral blood, taken 28 days after the second AZD1222 dose. These receptor sequences come from an adult who received the AZD1222 COVID-19 vaccine.

A word on this clone: This may stem from a read error, because a much larger clone lies one nucleotide away. This chain joins TRBV4-3 and TRBJ2-7; 7 bases agree with TRBD1. This CDR3 is 15 amino acids long. The J segment lost 3 bases and the V segment lost 3 bases, leaving 8 bases of the junction unmatched. Germline V gives CDR1 LGHNA, CDR2 YSLEER. In nucleotides, the CDR3 is TGCGCCAGCAGCCAGACGGACAGGTCTATCTACGAGCAGTACTTC. It encodes CASSQTDRSIYEQYF.

J is TRBJ1-2 and V is TRBV28; unclear D gene. The CDR3 covers 16 residues. CDR1 and CDR2 (germline): MDHEN, SYDVKM. Trimming shortened V by 7 bases and J by 4 bases, and 22 bases separated the two germline ends. The CDR3 reads CASTTPAGSWGYGYTF. The DNA of the CDR3 is TGTGCCAGCACCACGCCTGCGGGGTCCTGGGGCTATGGCTACACCTTC.

The chain links TRBV6-5 to TRBJ1-1; maybe TRBD1 (5 bases). Germline V gene lookup returns CDR1 MNHEY and CDR2 SVGAGI. The CDR3 length is 14 residues. V shed 8 bases and J shed 1 base, with 14 bases lying between them. CDR3 sequence (DNA): TGTGCCAGCGCCCCCGGGACGGAGAACACTGAAGCTTTCTTT. Its translation is CASAPGTENTEAFF.

The table lists this clone with a count of one. CDR3 in amino acids: CATSDSRDHQPQHF. In nucleotides, the CDR3 is TGTGCCACCAGTGATTCCAGGGATCATCAGCCCCAGCATTTT. The chain has TRBV24-1 and TRBJ1-5, with D perhaps TRBD1 (5 bases). This CDR3 spans 14 amino acids. Deletions cut 2 bases from V and 5 bases from J, with 9 bases between. In germline, CDR1 is KGHDR, CDR2 SFDVKD.

The genes are TRBV27 and TRBJ2-7; 7 bases are a match to TRBD2. This CDR3 region has 14 residues. The V gene's germline CDR1 is MNHEY and CDR2 SMNVEV (reference sequence). V lost 3 bases, J lost 6 bases, and 8 bases stayed unmatched. The CDR3 sequence is CASSFGGSRSEQYF. In nucleotides, the CDR3 is TGTGCCAGCAGTTTTGGCGGGAGTAGGAGCGAGCAGTACTTC.

The gene calls are TRBV21-1 and TRBJ2-5. TRBV21-1 is given as a pseudogene. This CDR3 has 14 amino acids. The CDR3 spells CASSKLRGEETQYF. The CDR3 nucleotides read TGTGCCAGCAGCAAACTTCGAGGGGAAGAGACCCAGTACTTC.

V usage is TRBV29-1 and J usage is TRBJ2-3; D possibly uses TRBD1 or TRBD2 (6 bases each). This CDR3 spans 12 amino acids. Trimming cost V 7 bases and J 3 bases, with 11 bases left between them. Germline V lookup: CDR1 SQVTM, CDR2 ANQGSEA. The CDR3 sequence: CSGGGRTDTQYF. In DNA, the CDR3 is TGCAGCGGTGGGGGGCGGACAGATACGCAGTATTTT.